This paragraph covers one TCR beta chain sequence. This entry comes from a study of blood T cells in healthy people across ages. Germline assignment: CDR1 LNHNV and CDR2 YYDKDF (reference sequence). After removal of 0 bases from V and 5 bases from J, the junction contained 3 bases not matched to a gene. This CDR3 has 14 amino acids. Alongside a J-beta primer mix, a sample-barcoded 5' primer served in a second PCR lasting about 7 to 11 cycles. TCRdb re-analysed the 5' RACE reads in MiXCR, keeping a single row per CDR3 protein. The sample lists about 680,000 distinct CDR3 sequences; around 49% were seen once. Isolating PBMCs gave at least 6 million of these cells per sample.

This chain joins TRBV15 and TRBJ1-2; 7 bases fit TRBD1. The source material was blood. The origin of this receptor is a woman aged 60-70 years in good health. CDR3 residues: CATSRDRTGYGYTF. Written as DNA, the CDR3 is TGTGCCACCAGCAGAGATCGGACAGGATATGGCTACACCTTC.